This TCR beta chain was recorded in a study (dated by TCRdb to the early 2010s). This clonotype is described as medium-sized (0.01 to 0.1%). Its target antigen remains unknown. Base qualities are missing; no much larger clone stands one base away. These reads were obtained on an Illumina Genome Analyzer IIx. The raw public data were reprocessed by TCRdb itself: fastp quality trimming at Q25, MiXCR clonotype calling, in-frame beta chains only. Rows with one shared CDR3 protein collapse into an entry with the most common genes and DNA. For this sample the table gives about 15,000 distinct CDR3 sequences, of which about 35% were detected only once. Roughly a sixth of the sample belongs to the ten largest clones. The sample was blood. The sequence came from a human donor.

At the DNA level, the sequence is TGTGCCAGCAGCCAGGATTGGGCAGGGAAAGCTTTCTTT. This is translated as CASSQDWAGKAFF. The rearrangement combines TRBV4-2 with TRBJ1-1; TRBD1 is possibly the D segment (5 matching bases). Between the V and J ends, shortened by 3 bases and 9 bases respectively, the junction contains 14 bases. From its cysteine to its phenylalanine, the CDR3 spans 13 amino acids. Solely the CDR3 DNA is kept, with 39 bases framed from the first base. CDR1 and CDR2, per the germline V gene, are LGHNA and YNFKEQ.